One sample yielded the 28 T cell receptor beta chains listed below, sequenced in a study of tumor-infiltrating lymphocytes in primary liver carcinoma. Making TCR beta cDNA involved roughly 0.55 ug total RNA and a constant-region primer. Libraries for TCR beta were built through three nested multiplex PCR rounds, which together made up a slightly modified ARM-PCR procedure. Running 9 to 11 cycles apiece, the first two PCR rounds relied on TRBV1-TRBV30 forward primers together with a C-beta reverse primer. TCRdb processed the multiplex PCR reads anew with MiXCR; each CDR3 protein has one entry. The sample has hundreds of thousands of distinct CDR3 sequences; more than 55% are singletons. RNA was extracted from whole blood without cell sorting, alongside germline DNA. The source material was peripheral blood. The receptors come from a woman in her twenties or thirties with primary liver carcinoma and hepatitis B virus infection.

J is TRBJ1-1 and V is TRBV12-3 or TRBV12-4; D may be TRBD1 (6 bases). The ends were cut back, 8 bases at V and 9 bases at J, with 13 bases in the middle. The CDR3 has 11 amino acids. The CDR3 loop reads CASGLQGKAFF. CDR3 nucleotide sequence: TGTGCCAGCGGCTTACAGGGCAAAGCTTTCTTT.

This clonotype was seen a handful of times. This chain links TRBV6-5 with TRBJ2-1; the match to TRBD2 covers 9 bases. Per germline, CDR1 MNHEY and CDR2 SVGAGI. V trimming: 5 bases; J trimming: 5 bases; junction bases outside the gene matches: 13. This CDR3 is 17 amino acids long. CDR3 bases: TGTGCCAGCAGTAAAGATCCCGGGACTAGCAGCAACAATGAGCAGTTCTTC. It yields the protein CASSKDPGTSSNNEQFF.

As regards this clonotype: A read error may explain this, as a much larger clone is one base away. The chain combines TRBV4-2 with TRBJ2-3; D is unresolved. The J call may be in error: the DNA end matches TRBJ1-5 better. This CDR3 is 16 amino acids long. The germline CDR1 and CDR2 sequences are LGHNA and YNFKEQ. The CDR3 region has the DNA TGTGCCAGCAGCCGACTTACTAGCGGGAGTGGAGATACGCAGCATTTT. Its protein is CASSRLTSGSGDTQHF.

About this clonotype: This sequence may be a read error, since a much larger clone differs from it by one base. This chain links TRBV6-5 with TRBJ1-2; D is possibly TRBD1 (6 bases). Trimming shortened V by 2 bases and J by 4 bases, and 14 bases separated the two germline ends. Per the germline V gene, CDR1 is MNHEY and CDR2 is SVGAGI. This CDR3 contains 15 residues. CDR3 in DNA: TGTGCCAGCAGTTACGGGGGGGCTGGTAGCTATGGCTACACCTTC. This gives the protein CASSYGGAGSYGYTF.

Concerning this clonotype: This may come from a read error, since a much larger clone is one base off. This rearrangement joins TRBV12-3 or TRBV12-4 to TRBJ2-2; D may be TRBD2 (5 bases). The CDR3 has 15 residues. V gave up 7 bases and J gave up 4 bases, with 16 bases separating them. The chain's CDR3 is CASIKGVRITGELFF. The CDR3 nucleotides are TGTGCCAGCATAAAGGGAGTTCGGATCACCGGGGAGCTGTTTTTT.

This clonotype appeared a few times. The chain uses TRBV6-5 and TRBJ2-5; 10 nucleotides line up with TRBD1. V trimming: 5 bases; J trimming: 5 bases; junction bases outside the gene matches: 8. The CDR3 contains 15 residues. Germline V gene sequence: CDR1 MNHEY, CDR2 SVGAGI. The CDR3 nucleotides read TGTGCCAGCAGTAACAGACAGGGGGCCGGGGAGACCCAGTACTTC. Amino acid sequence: CASSNRQGAGETQYF.

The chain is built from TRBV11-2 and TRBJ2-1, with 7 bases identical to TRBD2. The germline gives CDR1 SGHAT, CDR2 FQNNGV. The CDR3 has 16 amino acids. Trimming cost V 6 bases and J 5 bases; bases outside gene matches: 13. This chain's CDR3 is CASSPREREADNEQFF. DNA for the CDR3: TGTGCCAGCAGTCCTAGGGAACGGGAGGCCGACAATGAGCAGTTCTTC.

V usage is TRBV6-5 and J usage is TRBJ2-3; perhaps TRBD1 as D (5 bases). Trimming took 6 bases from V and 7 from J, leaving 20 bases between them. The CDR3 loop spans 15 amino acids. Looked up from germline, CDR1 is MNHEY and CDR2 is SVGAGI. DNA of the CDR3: TGTGCCAGCAGCGTGTCCGCTTGGGGCGCAAATACGCAGTATTTT. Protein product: CASSVSAWGANTQYF.

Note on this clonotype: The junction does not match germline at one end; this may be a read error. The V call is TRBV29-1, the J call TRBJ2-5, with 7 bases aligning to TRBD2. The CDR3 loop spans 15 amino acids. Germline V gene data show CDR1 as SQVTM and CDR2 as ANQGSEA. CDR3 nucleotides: TGCAGCGATGATTCAGAGGGAGGGCTTATAAAGACCCAGTGCTTC. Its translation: CSDDSEGGLIKTQCF.

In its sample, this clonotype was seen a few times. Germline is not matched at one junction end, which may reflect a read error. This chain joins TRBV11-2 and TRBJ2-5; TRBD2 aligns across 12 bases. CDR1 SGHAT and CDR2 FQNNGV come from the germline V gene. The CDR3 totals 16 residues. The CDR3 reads CASSLRTSGDQETLYF. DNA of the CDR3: TGTGCCAGCAGCCTCCGGACTAGCGGGGATCAAGAGACCCTGTACTTC.

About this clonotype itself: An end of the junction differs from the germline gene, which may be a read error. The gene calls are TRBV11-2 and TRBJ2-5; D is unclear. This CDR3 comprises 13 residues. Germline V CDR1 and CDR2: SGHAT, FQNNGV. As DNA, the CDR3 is TGTGCCAACAGCTTAGATTTTCTGGAGACCCAGTACTTC. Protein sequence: CANSLDFLETQYF.

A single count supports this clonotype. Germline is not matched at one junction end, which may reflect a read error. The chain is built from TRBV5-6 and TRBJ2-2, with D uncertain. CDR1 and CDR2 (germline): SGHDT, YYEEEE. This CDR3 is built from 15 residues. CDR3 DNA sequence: TGTGCCAGCAGACCCGGGCCACGGGCCACCAGGGAGCTGTTTTTT. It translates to CASRPGPRATRELFF. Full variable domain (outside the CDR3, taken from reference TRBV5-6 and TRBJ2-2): DAGVTQSPTHLIKTRGQQVTLRCSPKSGHDTVSWYQQALGQGPQFIFQYYEEEERQRGNFPDRFSGHQFPNYSSELNVNALLLGDSALYLCASRPGPRATRELFFGEGSRLTVL.

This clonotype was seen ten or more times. The chain's CDR3 is CASSQEREAIYTQYF. In DNA form, the CDR3 reads TGCGCCAGCAGCCAAGAGCGGGAGGCGATATATACGCAGTATTTT. The gene calls are TRBV4-3 and TRBJ2-3; 8 bases are shared with TRBD2. The CDR3 loop spans 15 amino acids. J gave up 7 bases and V 0 bases, and 6 bases lay outside the gene matches. In germline, CDR1 is LGHNA, CDR2 YSLEER.

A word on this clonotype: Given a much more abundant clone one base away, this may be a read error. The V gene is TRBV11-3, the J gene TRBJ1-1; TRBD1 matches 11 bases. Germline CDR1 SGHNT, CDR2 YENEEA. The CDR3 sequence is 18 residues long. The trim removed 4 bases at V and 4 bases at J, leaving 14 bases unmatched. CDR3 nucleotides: TGTGCCAGCAGCTCACGGGACAGGGGGGCCACCCGAGGCACTGAAGCTTTCTTT. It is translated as CASSSRDRGATRGTEAFF.

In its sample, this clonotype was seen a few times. CDR3 DNA: TGTGCCAGCAGTTTCTTTGGCCAGCTGGCCGGGGGGCTAAATGAGCAGTTCTTC. Translating it yields CASSFFGQLAGGLNEQFF. The V gene is TRBV12-3 or TRBV12-4, the J gene TRBJ2-1; TRBD2 is a possible D gene (7 bases). The length of the CDR3 is 18 residues. V lost 3 bases to trimming and J lost 7 bases, with 25 bases between them.

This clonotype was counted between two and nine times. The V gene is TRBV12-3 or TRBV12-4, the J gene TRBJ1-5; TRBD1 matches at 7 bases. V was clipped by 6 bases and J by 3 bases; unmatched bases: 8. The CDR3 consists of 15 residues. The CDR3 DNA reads TGTGCCAGCAGAGGACAGGAGGCGACCAATCAGCCCCAGCATTTT. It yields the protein CASRGQEATNQPQHF.

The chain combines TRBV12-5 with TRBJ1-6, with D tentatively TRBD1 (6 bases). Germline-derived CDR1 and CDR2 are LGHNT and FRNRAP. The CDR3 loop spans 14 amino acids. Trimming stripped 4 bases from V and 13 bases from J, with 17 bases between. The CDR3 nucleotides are TGTGCTAGTGGTTCCCGACAGGAACAAGGGCCCCTCCACTTT. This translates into CASGSRQEQGPLHF.

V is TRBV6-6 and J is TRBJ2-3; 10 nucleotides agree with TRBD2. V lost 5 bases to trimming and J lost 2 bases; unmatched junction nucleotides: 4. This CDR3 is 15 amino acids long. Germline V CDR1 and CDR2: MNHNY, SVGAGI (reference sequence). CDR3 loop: CASSKTSGYTDTQYF. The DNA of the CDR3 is TGTGCCAGCAGTAAGACTAGCGGGTACACAGATACGCAGTATTTT.

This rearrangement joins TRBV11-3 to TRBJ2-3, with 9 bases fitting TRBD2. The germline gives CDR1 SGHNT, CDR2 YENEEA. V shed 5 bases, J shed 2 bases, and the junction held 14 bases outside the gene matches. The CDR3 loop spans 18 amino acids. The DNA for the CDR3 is TGTGCCAGCAGCCTACGTAGGAGCGGGAGGCCTTCCACAGATACGCAGTATTTT. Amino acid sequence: CASSLRRSGRPSTDTQYF.

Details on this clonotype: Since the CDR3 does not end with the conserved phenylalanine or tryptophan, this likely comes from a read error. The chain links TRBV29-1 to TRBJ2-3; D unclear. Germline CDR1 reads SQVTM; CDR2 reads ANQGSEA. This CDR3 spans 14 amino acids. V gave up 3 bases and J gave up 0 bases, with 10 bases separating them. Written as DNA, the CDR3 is TGCAGCGTTGAGGGCAGCTCTAGCACAGATACGCAGTATCTT. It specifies CSVEGSSSTDTQYL.

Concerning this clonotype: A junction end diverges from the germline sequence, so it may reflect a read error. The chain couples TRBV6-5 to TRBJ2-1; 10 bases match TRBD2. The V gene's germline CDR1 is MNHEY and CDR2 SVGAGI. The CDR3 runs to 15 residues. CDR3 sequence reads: CASSLLAGAAHEQLF. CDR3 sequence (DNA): TGTGCCAGCAGCCTGCTAGCGGGAGCGGCCCATGAGCAGCTCTTC.

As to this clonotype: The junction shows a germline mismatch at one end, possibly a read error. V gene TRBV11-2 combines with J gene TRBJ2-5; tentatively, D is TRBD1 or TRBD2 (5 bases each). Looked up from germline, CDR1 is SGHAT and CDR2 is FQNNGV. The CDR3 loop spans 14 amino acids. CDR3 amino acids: CASNSGTPRETQYF. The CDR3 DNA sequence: TGTGCCAGCAACTCCGGGACCCCGAGGGAGACCCAATACTTC.

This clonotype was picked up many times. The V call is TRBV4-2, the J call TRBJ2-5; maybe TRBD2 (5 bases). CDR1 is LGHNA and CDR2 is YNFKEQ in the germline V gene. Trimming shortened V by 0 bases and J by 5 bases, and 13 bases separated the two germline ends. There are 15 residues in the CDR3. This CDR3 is CASSQDKRLMETQYF. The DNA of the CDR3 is TGTGCCAGCAGCCAAGATAAGCGGCTGATGGAGACCCAGTACTTC.

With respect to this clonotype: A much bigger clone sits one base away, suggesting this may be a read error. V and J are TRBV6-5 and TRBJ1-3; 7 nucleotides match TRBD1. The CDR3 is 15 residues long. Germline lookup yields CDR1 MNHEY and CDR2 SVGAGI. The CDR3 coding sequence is TGTGCCAGCAGCGAGAGGAGGGGGCCGGGGAACACCATGTATTTT. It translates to CASSERRGPGNTMYF.

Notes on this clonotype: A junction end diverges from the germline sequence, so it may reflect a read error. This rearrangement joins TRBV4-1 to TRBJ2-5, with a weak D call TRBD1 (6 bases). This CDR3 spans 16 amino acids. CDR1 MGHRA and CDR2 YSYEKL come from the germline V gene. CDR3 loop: CAISHTAAQGQETQYF. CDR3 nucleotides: TGCGCCATCAGCCACACCGCGGCACAGGGACAAGAGACCCAGTACTTC.

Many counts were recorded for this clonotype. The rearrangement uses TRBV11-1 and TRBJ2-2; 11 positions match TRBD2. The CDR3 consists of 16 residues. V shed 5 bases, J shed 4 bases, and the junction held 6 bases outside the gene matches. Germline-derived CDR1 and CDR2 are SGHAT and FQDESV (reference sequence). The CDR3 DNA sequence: TGTGCCAGCAGCCCTCGACTAGCGGGACGCACCGGGGAGCTGTTTTTT. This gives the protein CASSPRLAGRTGELFF. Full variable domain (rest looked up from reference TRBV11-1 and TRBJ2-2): EAEVAQSPRYKITEKSQAVAFWCDPISGHATLYWYRQILGQGPELLVQFQDESVVDDSQLPKDRFSAERLKGVDSTLKIQPAELGDSAMYLCASSPRLAGRTGELFFGEGSRLTVL.

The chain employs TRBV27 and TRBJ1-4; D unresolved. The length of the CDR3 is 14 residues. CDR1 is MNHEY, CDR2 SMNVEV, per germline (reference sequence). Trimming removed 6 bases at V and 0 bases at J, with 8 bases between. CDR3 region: CASRTLTTNEKLFF. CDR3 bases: TGTGCCAGCAGGACGTTGACAACTAATGAAAAACTGTTTTTT.

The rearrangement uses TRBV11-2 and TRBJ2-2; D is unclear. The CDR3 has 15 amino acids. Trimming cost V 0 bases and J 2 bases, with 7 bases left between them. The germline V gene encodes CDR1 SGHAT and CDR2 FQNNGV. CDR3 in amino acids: CASSLEVLNTGELFF. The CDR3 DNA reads TGTGCCAGCAGCTTAGAGGTACTAAACACCGGGGAGCTGTTTTTT. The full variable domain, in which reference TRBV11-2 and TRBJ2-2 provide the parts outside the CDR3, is EAGVAQSPRYKIIEKRQSVAFWCNPISGHATLYWYQQILGQGPKLLIQFQNNGVVDDSQLPKDRFSAERLKGVDSTLKIQPAKLEDSAVYLCASSLEVLNTGELFFGEGSRLTVL.